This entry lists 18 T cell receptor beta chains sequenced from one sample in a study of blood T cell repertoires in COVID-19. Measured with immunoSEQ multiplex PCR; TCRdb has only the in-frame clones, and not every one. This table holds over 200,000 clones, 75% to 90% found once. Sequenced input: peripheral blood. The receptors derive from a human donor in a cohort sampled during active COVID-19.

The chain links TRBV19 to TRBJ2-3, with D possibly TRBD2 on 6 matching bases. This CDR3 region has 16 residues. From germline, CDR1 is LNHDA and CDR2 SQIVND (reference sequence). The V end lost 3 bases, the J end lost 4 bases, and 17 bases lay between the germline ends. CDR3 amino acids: CASSIPGHPGADTQYF. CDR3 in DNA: TGTGCCAGTAGTATTCCCGGACACCCGGGGGCAGATACGCAGTATTTT.

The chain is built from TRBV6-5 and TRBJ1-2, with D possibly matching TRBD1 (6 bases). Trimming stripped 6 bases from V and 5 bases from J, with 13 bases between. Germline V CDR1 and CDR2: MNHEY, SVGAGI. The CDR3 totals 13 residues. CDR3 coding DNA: TGTGCCAGCAGATCCGACAGGAGTTATGGCTACACCTTC. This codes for CASRSDRSYGYTF.

CDR3: CASRDRGHEQYF. The CDR3 region has the DNA TGTGCCAGCCGGGACAGGGGCCACGAGCAGTACTTC. J is TRBJ2-7 and V is TRBV27; 10 bases fit TRBD1. Germline lookup yields CDR1 MNHEY and CDR2 SMNVEV (reference sequence). Trimming cost V 8 bases and J 5 bases; bases outside gene matches: 3. The length of the CDR3 is 12 residues.

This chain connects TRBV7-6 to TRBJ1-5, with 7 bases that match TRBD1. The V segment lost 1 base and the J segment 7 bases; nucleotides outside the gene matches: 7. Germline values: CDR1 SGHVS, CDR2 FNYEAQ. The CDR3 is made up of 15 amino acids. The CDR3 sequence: CASSLGQGGHQPQHF. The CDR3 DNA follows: TGTGCCAGCAGCTTAGGTCAGGGGGGACACCAGCCCCAGCATTTT.

The CDR3 loop is CASIPGVGSNQPQHF. CDR3 in DNA: TGTGCCAGCATCCCCGGGGTAGGGTCGAATCAGCCCCAGCATTTT. The J gene is TRBJ1-5, the V gene TRBV6-5, with D unresolved. V was trimmed by 7 bases and J by 4 bases, leaving 17 bases between them. The germline V gene encodes CDR1 MNHEY and CDR2 SVGAGI. The CDR3 is made up of 15 amino acids.

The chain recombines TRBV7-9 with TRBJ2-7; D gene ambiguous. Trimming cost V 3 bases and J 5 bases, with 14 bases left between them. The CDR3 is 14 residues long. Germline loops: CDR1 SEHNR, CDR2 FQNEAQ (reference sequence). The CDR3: CASSFSTFLNEQYF. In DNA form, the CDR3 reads TGTGCCAGCAGCTTTAGCACTTTCTTGAACGAGCAGTACTTC.

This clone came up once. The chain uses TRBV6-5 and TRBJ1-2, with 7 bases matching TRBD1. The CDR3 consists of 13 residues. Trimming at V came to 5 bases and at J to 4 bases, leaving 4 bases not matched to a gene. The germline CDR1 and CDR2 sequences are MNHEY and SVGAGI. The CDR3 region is CASSNRGSYGYTF. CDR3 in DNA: TGTGCCAGCAGTAACAGGGGATCCTATGGCTACACCTTC.

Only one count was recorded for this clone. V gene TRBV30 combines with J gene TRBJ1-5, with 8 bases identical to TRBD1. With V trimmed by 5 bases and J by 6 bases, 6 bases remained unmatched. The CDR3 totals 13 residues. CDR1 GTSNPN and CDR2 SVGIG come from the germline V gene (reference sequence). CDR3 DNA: TGTGCCTGGGGGGGACAGGCCGCTCAGCCCCAGCATTTT. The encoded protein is CAWGGQAAQPQHF.

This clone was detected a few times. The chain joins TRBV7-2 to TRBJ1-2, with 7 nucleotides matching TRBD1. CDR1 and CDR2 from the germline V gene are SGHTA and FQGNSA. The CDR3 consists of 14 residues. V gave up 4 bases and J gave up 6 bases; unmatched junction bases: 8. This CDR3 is CASSSETGPNGYTF. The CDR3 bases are TGTGCCAGCAGCTCAGAGACAGGGCCAAATGGCTACACCTTC.

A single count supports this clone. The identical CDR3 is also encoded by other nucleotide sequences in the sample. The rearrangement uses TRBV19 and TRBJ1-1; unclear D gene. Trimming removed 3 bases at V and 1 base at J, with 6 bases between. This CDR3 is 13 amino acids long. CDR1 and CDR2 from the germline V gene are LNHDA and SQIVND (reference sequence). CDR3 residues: CASSMSRNTEAFF. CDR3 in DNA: TGTGCCAGTAGTATGTCTAGGAACACTGAAGCTTTCTTT.

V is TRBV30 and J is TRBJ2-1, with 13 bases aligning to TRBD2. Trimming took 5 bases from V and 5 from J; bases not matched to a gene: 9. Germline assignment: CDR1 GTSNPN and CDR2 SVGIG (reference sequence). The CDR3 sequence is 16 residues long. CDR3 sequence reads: CAWARGLAGEHNEQFF. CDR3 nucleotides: TGTGCCTGGGCCCGTGGACTAGCGGGAGAGCACAATGAGCAGTTCTTC.

The CDR3 is CAWSVQEGGEQYF. CDR3 DNA: TGTGCCTGGAGTGTACAAGAGGGGGGGGAGCAGTACTTC. The gene calls are TRBV30 and TRBJ2-7; D is perhaps TRBD2 (7 bases). CDR3 length equals 13 residues. Germline V lookup: CDR1 GTSNPN, CDR2 SVGIG (reference sequence). Between the trimmed V and J ends, which lost 0 bases and 7 bases, there was a span of 13 bases.

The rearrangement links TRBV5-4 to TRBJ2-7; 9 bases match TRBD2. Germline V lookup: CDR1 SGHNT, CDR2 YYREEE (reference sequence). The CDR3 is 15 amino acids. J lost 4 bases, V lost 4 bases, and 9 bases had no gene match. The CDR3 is CASSAPGLAVYEQYF. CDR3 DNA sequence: TGTGCCAGCAGCGCGCCGGGACTAGCAGTATACGAGCAGTACTTC.

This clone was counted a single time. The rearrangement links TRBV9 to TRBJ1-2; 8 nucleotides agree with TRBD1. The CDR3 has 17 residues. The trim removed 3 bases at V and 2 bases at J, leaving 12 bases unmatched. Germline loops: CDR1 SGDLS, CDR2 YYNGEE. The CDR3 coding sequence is TGTGCCAGCAGCGAGCAATTCCCAGGGGGCGCCAACTATGGCTACACCTTC. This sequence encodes CASSEQFPGGANYGYTF.

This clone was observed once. The CDR3 sequence: CASSFGRGRTDTQYF. The CDR3 bases are TGTGCCAGCAGCTTTGGAAGGGGGCGGACAGATACGCAGTATTTT. The chain uses TRBV11-3 and TRBJ2-3, with TRBD1 matching over 7 bases. This CDR3 has 15 amino acids. J was trimmed by 3 bases and V by 3 bases; bases with no gene match: 6. Germline V gives CDR1 SGHNT, CDR2 YENEEA.

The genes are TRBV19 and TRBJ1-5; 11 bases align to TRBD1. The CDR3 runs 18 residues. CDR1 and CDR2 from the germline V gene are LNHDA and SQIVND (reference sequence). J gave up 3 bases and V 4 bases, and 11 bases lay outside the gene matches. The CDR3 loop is CASSTGTGGPPYNQPQHF. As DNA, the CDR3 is TGTGCCAGTAGTACCGGGACAGGGGGTCCCCCCTACAATCAGCCCCAGCATTTT.

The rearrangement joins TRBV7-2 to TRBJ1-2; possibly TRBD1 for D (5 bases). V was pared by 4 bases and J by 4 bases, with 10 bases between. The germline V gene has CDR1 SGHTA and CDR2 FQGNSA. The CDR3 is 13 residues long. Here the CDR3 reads CASSSPGGYGYTF. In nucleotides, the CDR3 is TGTGCCAGCAGCTCCCCGGGGGGCTATGGCTACACCTTC.

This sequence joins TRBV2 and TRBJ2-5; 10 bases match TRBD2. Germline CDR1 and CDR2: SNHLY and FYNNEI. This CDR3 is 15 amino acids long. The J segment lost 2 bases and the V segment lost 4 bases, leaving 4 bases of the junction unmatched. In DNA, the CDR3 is TGTGCCAGCAGTGGTACTAGCGGGACACAAGAGACCCAGTACTTC. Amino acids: CASSGTSGTQETQYF.